A single sample gave rise to the 16 T cell receptor beta chains below, sequenced in a study of T cells in Graves' hyperthyroidism and ophthalmopathy. What was amplified from RNA transcripts were TCR beta CDR3 regions. HTBI primers drove first-round RT-PCR of the TCR CDR3. TCRdb fed the multiplex PCR reads into MiXCR, producing one record per CDR3 protein. The sample contains 330,000 or so distinct CDR3 sequences, over 15% of which appear only once. Source material: blood. These receptors all come from a woman in her 40s with Graves' ophthalmopathy.

This clonotype was seen many times. This rearrangement joins TRBV29-1 to TRBJ1-1; D gene ambiguous. The CDR3 has 15 residues. Trimming removed 0 bases at V and 1 base at J, with 12 bases between. Germline loops: CDR1 SQVTM, CDR2 ANQGSEA. The CDR3 nucleotides read TGCAGCGTTGAAGATCGGTACAAAGAGAACACTGAAGCTTTCTTT. Its translation is CSVEDRYKENTEAFF.

This clonotype was counted at least ten times. The chain joins TRBV11-2 to TRBJ2-2; 10 bases agree with TRBD1. Per germline, CDR1 SGHAT and CDR2 FQNNGV. CDR3 size: 16 residues. With 3 bases clipped from V and 6 bases from J, the junction kept 7 bases outside the gene matches. The CDR3 bases are TGTGCCAGCAGCTTCTTCGGGACAGGGGTGCCCGGGGAGCTGTTTTTT. As protein: CASSFFGTGVPGELFF.

This clonotype was seen once. The J gene is TRBJ1-2, the V gene TRBV30; D gene uncertain. CDR3 size: 11 residues. Trimming left V 4 bases short and J 8 bases short, with 11 bases between. The germline V gene has CDR1 GTSNPN and CDR2 SVGIG (reference sequence). The chain's CDR3 is CAWTIGDGYTF. The DNA for the CDR3 is TGTGCCTGGACCATAGGTGACGGCTACACCTTC.

This clonotype has a count of ten or more. The chain employs TRBV11-2 and TRBJ2-7; TRBD2 matches at 11 bases. Germline CDR1 and CDR2: SGHAT and FQNNGV. V was pared by 2 bases and J by 6 bases, with 3 bases of the junction left unmatched. The CDR3 length is 14 residues. CDR3 bases: TGTGCCAGCAGCTTATTACTAGCGGGAGCCGAGCAGTACTTC. Its translation: CASSLLLAGAEQYF.

The table lists this clonotype with many counts. The rearrangement links TRBV7-2 to TRBJ1-2; D gene unclear. This CDR3 is built from 14 residues. Germline V gene data show CDR1 as SGHTA and CDR2 as FQGNSA. The V and J ends lost 5 bases and 4 bases respectively, with 14 bases between them. The CDR3 loop is CASSPGGGGYGYTF. In DNA form, the CDR3 reads TGTGCCAGCAGCCCCGGTGGAGGCGGCTATGGCTACACCTTC. Drawing the rest from reference TRBV7-2 and TRBJ1-2, the complete variable domain is GAGVSQSPSNKVTEKGKDVELRCDPISGHTALYWYRQSLGQGLEFLIYFQGNSAPDKSGLPSDRFSAERTGGSVSTLTIQRTQQEDSAVYLCASSPGGGGYGYTFGSGTRLTVV.

This clonotype was recorded at least ten times. The V and J genes are TRBV4-1 and TRBJ1-5; no clear D. V was trimmed by 1 base and J by 0 bases, leaving 4 bases between them. The CDR3 consists of 14 residues. Germline CDR1 is MGHRA and CDR2 is YSYEKL. CDR3 bases: TGCGCCAGCAGCCAAGTTTATAGCAATCAGCCCCAGCATTTT. This codes for CASSQVYSNQPQHF.

This clonotype was detected ten times or more. The chain links TRBV19 to TRBJ1-5; 7 nucleotides line up with TRBD1. Looked up from germline, CDR1 is LNHDA and CDR2 is SQIVND (reference sequence). This CDR3 contains 14 residues. Unmatched junction bases numbered 3, after V lost 5 bases and J lost 2 bases. CDR3 region: CASSGGTGNQPQHF. The CDR3 DNA sequence: TGTGCCAGTAGTGGAGGGACAGGCAATCAGCCCCAGCATTTT. Based on the CDR3 plus reference TRBV19 and TRBJ1-5, the full variable domain is DGGITQSPKYLFRKEGQNVTLSCEQNLNHDAMYWYRQDPGQGLRLIYYSQIVNDFQKGDIAEGYSVSREKKESFPLTVTSAQKNPTAFYLCASSGGTGNQPQHFGDGTRLSIL.

In its sample, this clonotype was seen many times. J is TRBJ1-1 and V is TRBV2; D perhaps matches TRBD1 (6 bases). V was trimmed by 7 bases and J by 1 base, leaving 13 bases between them. The germline V gene has CDR1 SNHLY and CDR2 FYNNEI. CDR3 size: 14 residues. Here the CDR3 DNA reads TGTGCCAGCATAGTCCAGGGGACGAACACTGAAGCTTTCTTT. This translates into CASIVQGTNTEAFF.

This clonotype was picked up many times. This chain uses TRBV10-1 with TRBJ1-2, with D unclear. V dropped 0 bases and J dropped 5 bases, with 10 bases sitting between them. Germline V gene sequence: CDR1 WNHNN, CDR2 SYGVQD (reference sequence). The CDR3 runs to 14 residues. For the CDR3, the DNA is TGCGCCAGCAGTGAGTCCGGACGGGGATATGGCTACACCTTC. Its protein is CASSESGRGYGYTF.

In this sample, this clonotype turned up many times. The rearrangement uses TRBV18 and TRBJ1-3; no reliable D call. Germline loops: CDR1 KGHSH, CDR2 LQKENI. The CDR3 contains 12 residues. With 6 bases removed from V and 4 bases from J, the gap between germline ends came to 7 bases. The CDR3 nucleotides are TGTGCCAGCTCCAACCTCGGAAACACCATATATTTT. Translating it yields CASSNLGNTIYF.

This clonotype was counted many times. The rearrangement joins TRBV20-1 to TRBJ1-2; D possibly corresponds to TRBD1 (5 bases). Trimming took off 0 bases at V and 1 base at J, with 18 bases between the two ends. Germline-derived CDR1 and CDR2 are DFQATT and SNEGSKA (reference sequence). This CDR3 is built from 17 residues. The CDR3 bases are TGCAGTGCTAGAGATAGCTCGACTGGGGGGATTAACTATGGCTACACCTTC. Translated, it gives CSARDSSTGGINYGYTF.

This clonotype showed up many times. The genes are TRBV11-2 and TRBJ2-7; a weak D match, TRBD2 (5 bases). CDR1 is SGHAT and CDR2 is FQNNGV in the germline V gene. Trimming shortened V by 0 bases and J by 0 bases, and 9 bases separated the two germline ends. The CDR3 extends over 15 amino acids. The CDR3 loop reads CASSLENRGSYEQYF. CDR3 bases: TGTGCCAGCAGCTTAGAAAACCGGGGCTCCTACGAGCAGTACTTC. Based on the CDR3 plus reference TRBV11-2 and TRBJ2-7, the full variable domain is EAGVAQSPRYKIIEKRQSVAFWCNPISGHATLYWYQQILGQGPKLLIQFQNNGVVDDSQLPKDRFSAERLKGVDSTLKIQPAKLEDSAVYLCASSLENRGSYEQYFGPGTRLTVT.

There are many counts of this clonotype. The J gene is TRBJ2-5, the V gene TRBV20-1; 7 nucleotides agree with TRBD2. The CDR3 runs to 13 residues. CDR1 is DFQATT and CDR2 is SNEGSKA in the germline V gene (reference sequence). The V gene end was trimmed by 6 bases and the J gene end by 9 bases; junction bases not matched to a gene: 13. Here the CDR3 DNA reads TGCAGTGCGAGACTAGCCATCGAGGAGGCCCAGTACTTC. Protein product: CSARLAIEEAQYF.

This clonotype was found many times. The J gene is TRBJ2-7, the V gene TRBV6-2 or TRBV6-3, with a weak D call TRBD2 (6 bases). Trimming pared 0 bases from V and 2 bases from J, leaving 11 bases between. CDR1 MNHEY and CDR2 SVGEGT come from the germline V gene. This CDR3 is built from 15 residues. The CDR3 sequence: CASSYSSREAYEQYF. As DNA, the CDR3 is TGTGCCAGCAGTTACTCGTCCAGGGAGGCCTACGAGCAGTACTTC.

This clonotype was found many times. The CDR3 is CASNPLAAGVIANEQFF. CDR3 DNA sequence: TGTGCCAGCAATCCCTTAGCGGCGGGAGTAATTGCAAATGAGCAGTTCTTC. This chain connects TRBV6-1 to TRBJ2-1; TRBD2 matches at 7 bases. The CDR3 runs to 17 residues. Trimming at V came to 7 bases and at J to 7 bases, leaving 19 bases not matched to a gene. The germline gives CDR1 MNHNS, CDR2 SASEGT.

This clonotype was observed many times. The rearrangement uses TRBV20-1 and TRBJ1-1; TRBD1 is a possible D gene (5 bases). Trimming removed 6 bases at V and 6 bases at J, with 17 bases between. Germline loops: CDR1 DFQATT, CDR2 SNEGSKA (reference sequence). This CDR3 region has 13 residues. CDR3 sequence reads: CSAPLDRPSEAFF. The DNA of the CDR3 is TGCAGTGCCCCCCTAGACAGACCTTCTGAAGCTTTCTTT.